A selection of T cell receptor beta chains follows, all from one sample in a study of OX40 agonist ivuxolimab in advanced cancers. This table comes from immunoSEQ multiplex PCR, and its TCRdb copy is limited to in-frame clones, with some not included. The sample includes about 50,000 clones, roughly nine tenths of them seen just once. The specimen was CD4+ or CD8+ T cells sorted from blood, collected in a trial of the OX40 agonist ivuxolimab. All receptors come from an adult with an advanced solid tumor such as melanoma, head and neck, liver or kidney cancer. The CDR3 runs from the conserved cysteine through the conserved F or W. The D gene is left open where the match is weak.

j_call d_call v_call cdr3_nt cdr3_aa
TRBJ1-4 NA TRBV7-6 TGTGCCAGCAGCAATCGGGTAGATGCAACTAATGAAAAACTGTTTTTT CASSNRVDATNEKLFF
TRBJ2-1 NA TRBV6-6 TGTGCCAGCGGGGACCCCGGGAATGAGCAGTTCTTC CASGDPGNEQFF
TRBJ1-2 NA TRBV11-2 TGTGCCAGCAGCCTTTCTTCCACCAAACTCGGGGGCTATGGCTACACCTTC CASSLSSTKLGGYGYTF
TRBJ2-7 NA TRBV6-6 TGTGCCAGCAGTTACTCCACGCGCGACCCTTGGGGAGAGCAGTACTTC CASSYSTRDPWGEQYF
TRBJ2-1 NA TRBV7-6 TGTGCCAGCAGCTTAGTTCGGGGAGGGGGCAATGAGCAGTTCTTC CASSLVRGGGNEQFF
TRBJ2-7 NA TRBV14 TGTGCCAGCAGCCAAAGAGACACCCCCTACGAGCAGTACTTC CASSQRDTPYEQYF
TRBJ2-2 TRBD2 TRBV9 TGTGCCAGCAGCGTAGGACTAGCGGGGGAATCTTGGACCGGGGAGCTGTTTTTT CASSVGLAGESWTGELFF
TRBJ2-4 NA TRBV6-5 TGTGCCAGCAGTTACTCGGGTTCAGACATTCAGTACTTC CASSYSGSDIQYF
TRBJ2-4 TRBD1 TRBV7-8 TGTGCCAGCAGCTTCACCTTGGGGACAGGGTTTAACATTCAGTACTTC CASSFTLGTGFNIQYF
TRBJ1-5 NA TRBV5-1 TGCGCCAGCAGCCCAATTAGGTCTCTCCCCCAGCATTTT CASSPIRSLPQHF
TRBJ2-7 NA TRBV30 TGTGCCTGGTTCCGAAGCCCCTACGAGCAGTACTTC CAWFRSPYEQYF
TRBJ1-2 TRBD1 TRBV27 TGTGCCAGCAGTTTTGGAGGGGGCGAAGACTATGGCTACACCTTC CASSFGGGEDYGYTF
TRBJ1-1 TRBD1 TRBV6-5 TGTGCCAGCAGCTGGGGGACAGGGGTAACTGAAGCTTTCTTT CASSWGTGVTEAFF
TRBJ2-1 TRBD1 TRBV6-5 TGTGCCACAGGGACAGGCTGGGGAAATGAGCAGTTCTTC CATGTGWGNEQFF
TRBJ1-2 TRBD1 TRBV7-9 TGTGCCAGCAGCGTTACCGGGACAGGGAGTCACTATGGCTACACCTTC CASSVTGTGSHYGYTF
TRBJ1-1 NA TRBV18 TGTGCCAGCTCACCAGAGAACACTGAAGCTTTCTTT CASSPENTEAFF
TRBJ1-2 TRBD1 TRBV19 TGTGCCAGTAGACTTCAAGTACAGGGGATCTATGGCTACACCTTC CASRLQVQGIYGYTF
TRBJ2-1 NA TRBV6-6 TGTGCCAGCAGGGAGGGCCTTAACAATGAGCAGTTCTTC CASREGLNNEQFF
TRBJ1-1 TRBD1 TRBV4-3 TGCGCCAGCAGCCAGCCGGACAGGGGGCGCACTGAAGCTTTCTTT CASSQPDRGRTEAFF
TRBJ2-4 TRBD1 TRBV10-1 TGCGCCAGCAGTGGCCAGGACAGGGGCCTTTTTTTTGGGAAAAACATTCAGTACTTC CASSGQDRGLFFGKNIQYF